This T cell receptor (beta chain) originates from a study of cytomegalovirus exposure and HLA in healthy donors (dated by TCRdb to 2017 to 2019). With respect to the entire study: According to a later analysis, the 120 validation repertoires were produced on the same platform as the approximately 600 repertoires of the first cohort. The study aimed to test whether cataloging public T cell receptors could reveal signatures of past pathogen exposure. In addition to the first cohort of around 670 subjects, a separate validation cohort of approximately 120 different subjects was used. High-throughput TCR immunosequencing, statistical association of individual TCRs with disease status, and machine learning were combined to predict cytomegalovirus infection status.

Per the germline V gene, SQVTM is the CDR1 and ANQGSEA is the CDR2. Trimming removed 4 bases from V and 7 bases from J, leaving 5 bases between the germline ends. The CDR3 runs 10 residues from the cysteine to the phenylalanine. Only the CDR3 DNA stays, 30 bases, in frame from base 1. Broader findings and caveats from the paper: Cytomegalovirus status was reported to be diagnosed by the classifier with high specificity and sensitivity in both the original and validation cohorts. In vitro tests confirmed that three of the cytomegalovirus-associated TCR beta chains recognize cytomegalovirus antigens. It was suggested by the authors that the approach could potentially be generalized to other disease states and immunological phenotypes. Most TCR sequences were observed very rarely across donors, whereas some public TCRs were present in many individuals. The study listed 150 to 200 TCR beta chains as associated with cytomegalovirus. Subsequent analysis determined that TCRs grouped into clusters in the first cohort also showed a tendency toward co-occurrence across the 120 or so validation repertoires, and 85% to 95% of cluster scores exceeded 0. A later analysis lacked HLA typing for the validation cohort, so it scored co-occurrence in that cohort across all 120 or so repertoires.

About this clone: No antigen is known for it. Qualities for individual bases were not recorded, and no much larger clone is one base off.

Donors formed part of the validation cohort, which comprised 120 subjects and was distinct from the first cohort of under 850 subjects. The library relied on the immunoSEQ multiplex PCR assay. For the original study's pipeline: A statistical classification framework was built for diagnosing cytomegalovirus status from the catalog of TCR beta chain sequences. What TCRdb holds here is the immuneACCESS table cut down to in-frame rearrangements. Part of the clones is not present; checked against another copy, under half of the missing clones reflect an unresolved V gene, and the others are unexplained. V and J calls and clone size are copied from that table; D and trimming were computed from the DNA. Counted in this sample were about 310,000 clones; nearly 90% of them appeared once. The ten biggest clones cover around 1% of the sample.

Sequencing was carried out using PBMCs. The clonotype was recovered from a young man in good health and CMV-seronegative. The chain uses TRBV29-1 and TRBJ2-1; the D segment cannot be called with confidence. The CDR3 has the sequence CSVATNEQFF. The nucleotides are TGCAGCGTTGCTACTAATGAGCAGTTCTTC.